These 11 T cell receptor beta chains came from one sample sequenced in a study of regulatory T cells in long-lasting Graves disease. Time point meaning: newly diagnosed GD, antithyroid drugs for less than 3 months. RNA extracted from PBMCs served as the sequencing template. Building of the TCR beta libraries involved iRepertoire HTBI primers and Arm-PCR of CDR3 regions. Using its own MiXCR run on the multiplex PCR reads, TCRdb lists one record per CDR3 protein. The profile shows about 200,000 distinct CDR3 sequences, roughly a fifth of them singletons. These same data were also listed under a study on T cells in Graves' hyperthyroidism and ophthalmopathy.

Source: peripheral blood mononuclear cells (PBMCs), taken at new diagnosis, from a patient treated with antithyroid drugs. Source of these receptors: a woman aged 25 to 39 with Graves disease.

The rearrangement links TRBV12-3 or TRBV12-4 to TRBJ1-1, with TRBD1 identical over 8 bases. After removal of 7 bases from V and 3 bases from J, the junction contained 4 bases not matched to a gene. The CDR3 contains 13 residues. This CDR3 reads CASKQGAHTEAFF. As DNA, the CDR3 is TGTGCCAGCAAGCAGGGGGCGCACACTGAAGCTTTCTTT.

This clonotype showed up many times. V gene TRBV2 combines with J gene TRBJ2-3; D possibly corresponds to TRBD2 (5 bases). CDR1 and CDR2 (germline): SNHLY, FYNNEI. V lost 10 bases and J lost 6, with 20 bases in between. The CDR3 totals 14 residues. CDR3 amino acids: CATSLGLAGDTQYF. The CDR3 region has the DNA TGTGCCACATCCCTTGGGCTAGCCGGGGATACGCAGTATTTT.

This clonotype showed up just a few times. This chain uses TRBV2 with TRBJ2-4; D perhaps matches TRBD1 (5 bases). This CDR3 contains 13 residues. Trimming stripped 10 bases from V and 6 bases from J, with 16 bases between. CDR1 is SNHLY, CDR2 FYNNEI, per germline. The CDR3 sequence is CATQGLGGNIQYF. The DNA for the CDR3 is TGTGCCACCCAGGGCCTCGGTGGAAACATTCAGTACTTC.

This clonotype was counted between two and nine times. The J gene is TRBJ1-2, the V gene TRBV3-1; D call uncertain. V was pared by 1 base and J by 7 bases, with 4 bases between. The germline V gene encodes CDR1 LGHDT and CDR2 YNNKEL (reference sequence). This CDR3 contains 11 residues. The CDR3 coding sequence is TGTGCCAGCAGCCAAGGGGTTGGCTACACCTTC. It translates to CASSQGVGYTF.

This clonotype was detected many times. The V gene is TRBV9, the J gene TRBJ1-1; D is unclear. The CDR3 loop spans 16 amino acids. The V end was cut by 2 bases, the J end by 2 bases, with 16 bases between. Germline lookup yields CDR1 SGDLS and CDR2 YYNGEE. The CDR3 DNA is TGTGCCAGCAGCGTCCCCCTATCGGACTCTAACACTGAAGCTTTCTTT. It codes for CASSVPLSDSNTEAFF.

This clonotype has ten or more counts. V gene TRBV20-1 combines with J gene TRBJ1-5; possible D gene TRBD1, 5 bases. Germline assignment: CDR1 DFQATT and CDR2 SNEGSKA (reference sequence). This CDR3 region has 15 residues. Deletions cut 7 bases from V and 0 bases from J, with 16 bases between. CDR3 sequence: CSGRGDRYSNQPQHF. The CDR3 nucleotides read TGCAGTGGCAGAGGGGACCGATATAGCAATCAGCCCCAGCATTTT.

About this clonotype: Since a far larger clone is one base different, this is likely a read error. This sequence joins TRBV30 and TRBJ2-3; unclear D gene. The closer fit of TRBJ2-5 to the DNA end suggests the J call may be wrong. The CDR3 totals 10 residues. Germline V gives CDR1 GTSNPN, CDR2 SVGIG (reference sequence). This CDR3 is CAWGTETQYF. The CDR3 region has the DNA TGTGCCTGGGGTACAGAGACCCAGTACTTC.

Ten or more counts support this clonotype. The V gene is TRBV12-3 or TRBV12-4, the J gene TRBJ2-3; 8 bases agree with TRBD2. The V gene end was trimmed by 2 bases and the J gene end by 6 bases; junction bases not matched to a gene: 7. This CDR3 comprises 15 residues. The CDR3 sequence: CASSLHGGAVDTQYF. CDR3 bases: TGTGCCAGCAGTTTACACGGGGGGGCCGTGGATACGCAGTATTTT.

This clonotype was seen many times. The genes are TRBV2 and TRBJ2-7; 7 nucleotides align to TRBD1. CDR1 and CDR2 (germline): SNHLY, FYNNEI. J was trimmed by 3 bases and V by 4 bases; bases with no gene match: 6. The CDR3 length is 14 residues. The CDR3 is CASSVTGAGYEQYF. CDR3 DNA: TGTGCCAGCAGTGTTACAGGGGCGGGCTACGAGCAGTACTTC.

This clonotype occurred many times. This chain uses TRBV5-1 with TRBJ1-3; D unresolved. V was pared by 5 bases and J by 0 bases, with 12 bases between. This CDR3 spans 15 amino acids. Germline values: CDR1 SGHRS, CDR2 YFSETQ. The CDR3 DNA reads as TGCGCCAGCAGGCAGAGTGGGGTCTCTGGAAACACCATATATTTT. Translation gives CASRQSGVSGNTIYF.

This clonotype showed up many times. J is TRBJ2-2 and V is TRBV5-1, with TRBD2 matching 14 bases. In germline, CDR1 is SGHRS, CDR2 YFSETQ. There are 16 residues in the CDR3. V was pared by 5 bases and J by 4 bases, with 4 bases of the junction left unmatched. CDR3 in DNA: TGCGCCAGCAGGGCCGGGACTAGCGGGAGCACCGGGGAGCTGTTTTTT. Its protein product is CASRAGTSGSTGELFF.